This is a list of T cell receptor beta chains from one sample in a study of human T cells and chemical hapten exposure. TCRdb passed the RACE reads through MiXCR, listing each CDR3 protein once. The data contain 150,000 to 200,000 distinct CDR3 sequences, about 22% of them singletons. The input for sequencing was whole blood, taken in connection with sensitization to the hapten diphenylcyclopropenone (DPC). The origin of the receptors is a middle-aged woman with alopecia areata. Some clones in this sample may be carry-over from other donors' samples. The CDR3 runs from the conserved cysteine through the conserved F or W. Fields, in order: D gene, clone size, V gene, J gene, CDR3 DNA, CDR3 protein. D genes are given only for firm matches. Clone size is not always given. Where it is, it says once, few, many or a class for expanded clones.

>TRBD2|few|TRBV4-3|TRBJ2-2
TGCGCCAGCAGCCAAGATTTATTAGCGGGAGGCGAAGAGCTGTTTTTT
CASSQDLLAGGEELFF
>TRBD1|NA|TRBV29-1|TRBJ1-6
TGCAGCGTTAGGACAGGAGAATCACCCCTCCACTTT
CSVRTGESPLHF
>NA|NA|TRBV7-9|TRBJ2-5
TGTGCCAGCAGCGCACAAGAGACCCGGTACTTC
CASSAQETRYF
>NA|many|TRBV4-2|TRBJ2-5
TGTGCCAGCAGCCAAGGGTTCGGGCAAGAGACCCAGTACTTC
CASSQGFGQETQYF
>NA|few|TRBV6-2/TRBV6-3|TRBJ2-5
TGTGCCAGCACCCAAATGGGTCGACAAGAGACCCAGTACTTC
CASTQMGRQETQYF
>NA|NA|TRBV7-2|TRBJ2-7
TGTGCCAGCAGCTTAGGCTTTATGTCCTACGAGCAGTACTTC
CASSLGFMSYEQYF
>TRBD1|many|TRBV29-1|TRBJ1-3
TGCAGCGGCGGACAGGGATCTGGAAACACCATATATTTT
CSGGQGSGNTIYF
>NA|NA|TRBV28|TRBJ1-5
TGTGCCAGCAGTTTTGGGGGACTCAATCAGCCCCAGCATTTT
CASSFGGLNQPQHF
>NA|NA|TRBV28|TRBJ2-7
TGTGCCAGCAGTTTATCGATCCAGGGCCACGAGCAGTACTTC
CASSLSIQGHEQYF
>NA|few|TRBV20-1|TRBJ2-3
TGCAGTGCTAGTCCCGATATTTTTGGGACAGATACGCAGTATTTT
CSASPDIFGTDTQYF
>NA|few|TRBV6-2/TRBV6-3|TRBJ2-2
TGTGCCAGCAGTTACGAGGGACCAGGGGAGCTGTTTTTT
CASSYEGPGELFF
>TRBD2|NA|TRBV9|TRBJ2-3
TGTGCCAGCAGCGTCCGGACTAGCGGGAGGGCCACAGATACGCAGTATTTT
CASSVRTSGRATDTQYF
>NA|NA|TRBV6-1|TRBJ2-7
TGTGCCAGCAGTGAAGCGGTCAGGGTCTACGAGCAGTACTTC
CASSEAVRVYEQYF
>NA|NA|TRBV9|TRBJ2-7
TGTGCCAGCAGCTCCGCCCCCGCGGGCTACGAGCAGTACTTC
CASSSAPAGYEQYF
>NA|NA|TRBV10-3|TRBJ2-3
TGTGCCATCGGGTTCAGCGGTAGCACAGATACGCAGTATTTT
CAIGFSGSTDTQYF
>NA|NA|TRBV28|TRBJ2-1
TGTGCCAGCAGTTTACTGGGTGAGCAGTTCTTC
CASSLLGEQFF
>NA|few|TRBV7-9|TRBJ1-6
TGTGCCAGCAGCTTAATGGGAGCTCAATCACCCCTCCACTTT
CASSLMGAQSPLHF
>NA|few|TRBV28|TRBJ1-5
TGTGCCAGCGGCCGGACAGCAAATCAGCCCCAGCATTTT
CASGRTANQPQHF
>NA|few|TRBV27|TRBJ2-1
TGTGCCAGCAGTCGATGGGCCAGTCCTAATGAGCAGTTCTTC
CASSRWASPNEQFF
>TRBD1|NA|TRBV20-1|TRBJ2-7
TGCAGTGCTAGAGATTGGGGACAGGGGACCTCCTACGAGCAGTACTTC
CSARDWGQGTSYEQYF
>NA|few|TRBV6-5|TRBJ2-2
TGTGCCAGCAGTTACTCTAGGGACACCGGGGAGCTGTTTTTT
CASSYSRDTGELFF
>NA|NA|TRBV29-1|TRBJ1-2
TGCAGCGTCGATCGTTGGGACCTACGGAAGGAGGGCTACACCTTC
CSVDRWDLRKEGYTF
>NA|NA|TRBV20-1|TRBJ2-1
TGCAGTGCTAGAGAAGGCCTAAGCTCCTACAATGAGCAGTTCTTC
CSAREGLSSYNEQFF
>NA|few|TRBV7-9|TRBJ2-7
TGTGCCAGCAGCAGAAACTACGAGCAGTACTTC
CASSRNYEQYF
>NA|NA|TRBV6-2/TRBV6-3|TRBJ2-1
TGTGCCAGCAGATACCGGGACTCCTCCTACAATGAGCAGTTCTTC
CASRYRDSSYNEQFF
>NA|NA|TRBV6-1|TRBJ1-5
TGTGCCGCCCGTGGGGTTGTGTACAATCAGCCCCAGCATTTT
CAARGVVYNQPQHF
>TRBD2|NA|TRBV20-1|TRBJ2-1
TGCAGTGCTACATCCGGGACTAGCGGGAGGTGGGTTGAGCAGTTCTTC
CSATSGTSGRWVEQFF
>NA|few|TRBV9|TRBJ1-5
TGTGCCAGCAGCGTAGGAGGAGGCAATCAGCCCCAGCATTTT
CASSVGGGNQPQHF
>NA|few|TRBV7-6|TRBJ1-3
TGTGCCAGCAGCTTAGCGCCACTTAGTACTGGAAACACCATATATTTT
CASSLAPLSTGNTIYF
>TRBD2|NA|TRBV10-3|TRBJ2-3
TGTGCCATCAGAGCCGGGACTAGCGGCAGCACAGATACGCAGTATTTT
CAIRAGTSGSTDTQYF
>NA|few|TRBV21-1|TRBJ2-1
TGTGCCAGCAGCAAATATCCGCCGCAGTTCTTC
CASSKYPPQFF
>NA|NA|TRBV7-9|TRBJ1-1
TGTGCCAGCAGCTTAGCGGTGGTTTTGGGGAACACTGAAGCTTTCTTT
CASSLAVVLGNTEAFF
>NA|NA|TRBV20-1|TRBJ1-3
TGCAGTGCTAGAGATTGGCAGGGCTCTGGAAACACCATATATTTT
CSARDWQGSGNTIYF
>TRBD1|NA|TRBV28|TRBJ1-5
TGTGCCAGGGGACAGGGGGAAGAGGGTCAGCCCCAGCATTTT
CARGQGEEGQPQHF
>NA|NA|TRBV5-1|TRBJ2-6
TGCGCCAGCAGCTTGGGAGGCGGACAAACAAGCTTC
CASSLGGGQTSF
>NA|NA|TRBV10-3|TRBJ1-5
TGTGCCATCAGTGAGGGGGGACGGACGTACAATCAGCCCCAGCATTTT
CAISEGGRTYNQPQHF
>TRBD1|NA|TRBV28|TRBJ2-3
TGTGCCAGCAGTCAGACAGGGGACGTTAGGGATACGCAGTATTTT
CASSQTGDVRDTQYF
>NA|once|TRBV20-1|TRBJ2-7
TGCAGTGCTACCGGGACGGCCACCTACGAGCAGTACTTC
CSATGTATYEQYF
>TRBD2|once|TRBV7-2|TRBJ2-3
TGTGCCAGCAGCTTAGTCCCCGCGGGGGGCGCAGATACGCAGTATTTT
CASSLVPAGGADTQYF
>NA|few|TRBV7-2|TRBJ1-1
TGTGCCAGCAGCCCTTCTTCTGAGTTTGAAGCTTTCTTT
CASSPSSEFEAFF
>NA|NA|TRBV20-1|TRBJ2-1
TGCAGTGCTCGACTGCTCTACAATGAGCAGTTCTTC
CSARLLYNEQFF
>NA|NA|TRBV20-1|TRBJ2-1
TGCAGTGCTGGGGAGCCCCCCCATCCGTACAATGAGCAGTTCTTC
CSAGEPPHPYNEQFF
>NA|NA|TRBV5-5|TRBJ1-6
TGTGCCAGCAGGGGTGACAGTGCCTCTGACTCCTATAATTCACCCCTCAACTTT
CASRGDSASDSYNSPLNF
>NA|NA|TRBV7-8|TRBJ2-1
TGTGCCAGCAGCTTACTCGACTACAATGAGCAGTTCTTC
CASSLLDYNEQFF
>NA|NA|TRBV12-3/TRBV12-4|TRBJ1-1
TGTGCCAGCAGGGGGACGGGCGTCGATGAAGCTTTCTTT
CASRGTGVDEAFF
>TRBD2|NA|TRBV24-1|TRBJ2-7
TGTGCCACCAGTGATTCGGCGGGAGTGGGCGAGCAGTACTTC
CATSDSAGVGEQYF
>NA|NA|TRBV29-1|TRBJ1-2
TGCAGCGTTGTTGAGCTATCCCATGGCTACACCTTC
CSVVELSHGYTF
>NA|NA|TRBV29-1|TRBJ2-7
TGCAGCCCTTCCGGGACGAATTTCAACGAGCAGTACTTC
CSPSGTNFNEQYF
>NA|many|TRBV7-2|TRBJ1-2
TGTGCCAGCAGCCTTGATACACCGGGATCAGGCTATGGCTACACCTTC
CASSLDTPGSGYGYTF
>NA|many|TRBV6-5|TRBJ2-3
TGTGCCAGCAGTTACTCTGAACCCACAGATACGCAGTATTTT
CASSYSEPTDTQYF
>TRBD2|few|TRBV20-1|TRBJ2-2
TGCAGTGCCCAAGGACTAGCGGGAGGGTCCACCGGGGAGCTGTTTTTT
CSAQGLAGGSTGELFF
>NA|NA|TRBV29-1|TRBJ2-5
TGCAGTAGCCGGAGGGGGGGAAGAGAGACCCAGTACTTC
CSSRRGGRETQYF
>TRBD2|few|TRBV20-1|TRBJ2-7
TGCAGTGCTAGAGATGGAGGTAGCGGGAGTTACGAGCAGTACTTC
CSARDGGSGSYEQYF
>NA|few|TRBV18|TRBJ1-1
TGTGCCAGCTCACCAACAGGGATCAACACTGAAGCTTTCTTT
CASSPTGINTEAFF
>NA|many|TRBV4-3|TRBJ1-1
TGCGCCAGCAGTCACCCCGGATACACTGAAGCTTTCTTT
CASSHPGYTEAFF
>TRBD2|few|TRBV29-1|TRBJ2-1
TGCAGCGTTGGGTCTAGCGGCTACAATGAGCAGTTCTTC
CSVGSSGYNEQFF
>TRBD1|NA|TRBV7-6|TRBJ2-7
TGTGTCAGCAGCTTAGACAGGGGGGGCGAGCAGTACTTC
CVSSLDRGGEQYF